Listed below are T cell receptor beta chains from one sample, sequenced in a study of cytomegalovirus exposure and HLA in healthy donors. The table came from immunoSEQ multiplex PCR; TCRdb's copy has only in-frame clones and leaves some out. The table includes about 140,000 clones, around 80% detected once. Sequences were obtained from PBMCs. All receptors come from a man between 25 and 39 years old in good health and CMV-seronegative. Each CDR3 is given with its conserved first and last residue. The order of the fields is V gene, D gene, clone size, J gene, CDR3 DNA, CDR3 protein. D genes are given only for firm matches. Some rows mark clone size as missing; the rest say once, few, many or name a class of expanded clone.

>TRBV6-5|TRBD2|few|TRBJ2-7
TGTGCCAGCAGTTCTAGCGGGAGGTCCTCGGCCGAGCAGTACTTC
CASSSSGRSSAEQYF
>TRBV27|-|-|TRBJ1-6
TGTGCCAGCAGTTTCCAAGGAGGCTCCTATAATTCACCCCTCCACTTT
CASSFQGGSYNSPLHF
>TRBV12-5|TRBD1|few|TRBJ1-4
TGTGCTAGCGGAGACAGGGAAAACGAAAAACTGTTTTTT
CASGDRENEKLFF
>TRBV5-1|TRBD1|-|TRBJ1-6
TGCGCCAGCAGCTGGGGACAGGGCCATTATAATTCACCCCTCCACTTT
CASSWGQGHYNSPLHF
>TRBV6-6|-|-|TRBJ2-7
TGTGCCAGCAGCCTTCCAATCAGCTCCTACGAGCAGTACTTC
CASSLPISSYEQYF
>TRBV6-1|-|few|TRBJ1-5
TGTGCCAGCAGTGAATCCCCTAATGTAGCTCAGCCCCAGCATTTT
CASSESPNVAQPQHF
>TRBV2|TRBD1|-|TRBJ1-1
TGTGCCAGCAGAAGGACAGGGCGGAACACTGAAGCTTTCTTT
CASRRTGRNTEAFF
>TRBV19|-|-|TRBJ1-2
TGTGCCAGTATCGACAGGAGTGGGTATGGCTACACCTTC
CASIDRSGYGYTF
>TRBV7-7|TRBD2|-|TRBJ2-1
TGTGCCAGCAGTCTAGGACTAGCGGGAGGCAAGCAGTTCTTC
CASSLGLAGGKQFF
>TRBV7-9|-|-|TRBJ2-7
TGTGCCAGCAGCCCTCGTGGAGGAACTCTCCTCGAGCAGTACTTC
CASSPRGGTLLEQYF
>TRBV18|TRBD2|-|TRBJ2-1
TGTGCCAGCTCACCCCCGAGGGGCGGGGGAGCTAGCGGGGACACCTACAATGAGCAGTTCTTC
CASSPPRGGGASGDTYNEQFF
>TRBV14|-|-|TRBJ2-3
TGTGCCAGCAGCCAAGATAGGAGGTATACGCAGTATTTT
CASSQDRRYTQYF
>TRBV5-6|TRBD1|-|TRBJ1-2
TGTGCCAGCAGCTCTTACAGGGGCTATGGCTACACCTTC
CASSSYRGYGYTF
>TRBV12-5|-|-|TRBJ2-7
TGTGCTAGTGGTGCCCGGGGTGAGGGCGAGCAGTACTTC
CASGARGEGEQYF
>TRBV27|TRBD1|few|TRBJ1-3
TGTGCCAGCAGTTCCCTTACAAGGGGGCCCTCTGGAAACACCATATATTTT
CASSSLTRGPSGNTIYF
>TRBV10-1|TRBD2|-|TRBJ2-3
TGCGCCAGCAGTGAGAACCGACTAGCCCCCCAGGATACGCAGTATTTT
CASSENRLAPQDTQYF
>TRBV28|-|-|TRBJ1-6
TGTGCCAGCAGTAGAGTTTTAAATTCACCCCTCAACTTT
CASSRVLNSPLNF
>TRBV5-4|-|-|TRBJ1-1
TGTGCCAGCAGCATAACAGGGCGTGAACTCACTGAAGCTTTCTTT
CASSITGRELTEAFF
>TRBV19|-|-|TRBJ1-5
TGTGCCAGTAGTATAGATCAATCCCAGGGGAACAGCAATCAGCCCCAGCATTTT
CASSIDQSQGNSNQPQHF
>TRBV18|-|few|TRBJ2-7
TGTGCCAGCTCACCCGACTACCCTCGCTACGAGCAGTACTTC
CASSPDYPRYEQYF
>TRBV28|-|-|TRBJ2-5
TGTGCCAGCAGTAAGGGAGTTGAGACCCAGTACTTC
CASSKGVETQYF
>TRBV5-6|TRBD1|-|TRBJ2-2
TGTGCCAGCAGCTCCCCGGGACAGGGGGAAACCGGGGAGCTGTTTTTT
CASSSPGQGETGELFF
>TRBV7-9|TRBD2|-|TRBJ2-7
TGTGCCAGCAGCTTAGCGACGAGCGGGGGGGCCTACGAGCAGTACTTC
CASSLATSGGAYEQYF
>TRBV5-1|-|-|TRBJ2-1
TGCGCCAGCAGCTTGGCCAGCGCCCGCTCCTACAATGAGCAGTTCTTC
CASSLASARSYNEQFF
>TRBV30|-|-|TRBJ2-1
TGTGCCTGTCTCCAGAGGATTCATGAGCAGTTCTTC
CACLQRIHEQFF
>TRBV5-4|-|once|TRBJ1-1
TGTGCCAGCAGCTTGGAGGGGTGGACTGAAGCTTTCTTT
CASSLEGWTEAFF
>TRBV7-9|-|-|TRBJ2-5
TGTGCCAGCGTACCTCCGGCTAGCGAGATCATAGAGACCCAGTACTTC
CASVPPASEIIETQYF
>TRBV5-1|-|-|TRBJ1-4
TGCGCCAGCAGCATGACTCCGGGACGGAGGGGACTAACTAATGAAAAACTGTTTTTT
CASSMTPGRRGLTNEKLFF
>TRBV10-2|TRBD1|-|TRBJ2-1
TGCGCCAGCAGTGATTGGGACAGGGGTTGGAATGAGCAGTTCTTC
CASSDWDRGWNEQFF
>TRBV6-1|TRBD1|once|TRBJ1-5
TGTGCCAGCAGCGACGACAGGGTACGCATCCAGCCCCAGCATTTT
CASSDDRVRIQPQHF
>TRBV7-2|TRBD2|-|TRBJ2-2
TGTGCCAGCAGCCCCGGACTAGGTGGGACCGGGGAGCTGTTTTTT
CASSPGLGGTGELFF
>TRBV15|-|-|TRBJ2-2
TGTGCCACCAGCCACCGGGACTTTAACACCGGGGAGCTGTTTTTT
CATSHRDFNTGELFF